Each of the 7 T cell receptor beta chains below was sequenced from the same sample in a study of human T cells and chemical hapten exposure. Via MiXCR, TCRdb re-called the RACE reads, giving one row per CDR3 protein. The top ten hold 26% of the sample, which has tens of thousands of distinct CDR3 sequences, 9.5% seen once. Described time point: patch test 3, about 24 weeks after DPC sensitization. Treatment indicated: therapeutic diphenylcyclopropenone sensitization with weekly scalp DPC. Someone pulled total RNA out of unfractionated whole blood. This specimen consisted of whole blood, obtained in connection with sensitization to the hapten diphenylcyclopropenone (DPC). These receptors all stem from a man aged 50-60 years with alopecia areata. Some clones in this sample may be carry-over from other donors' samples.

This clonotype was recorded many times. The chain employs TRBV6-4 and TRBJ2-1, with 7 bases matching TRBD2. The CDR3 totals 15 residues. CDR1 and CDR2 from the germline V gene are MRHNA and SNTAGT. With 6 bases clipped from V and 2 bases from J, the junction kept 7 bases outside the gene matches. The CDR3 sequence: CASSASGTTYNEQFF. The CDR3, as DNA: TGTGCCAGCAGCGCAAGCGGGACCACCTACAATGAGCAGTTCTTC.

This clonotype was picked up many times. The chain carries TRBV6-5 and TRBJ2-1; the D gene is possibly TRBD2 (6 bases). Germline V CDR1 and CDR2: MNHEY, SVGAGI. CDR3 length: 15 amino acids. The V gene lost 7 bases and the J gene lost 7 bases, with 20 bases spanning the gap. CDR3 bases: TGTGCCAGCACCCCGACCTACGGGAGAGAAAATGAGCAGTTCTTC. Its translation: CASTPTYGRENEQFF.

V usage is TRBV12-3 or TRBV12-4 and J usage is TRBJ2-2, with 10 bases matching TRBD2. The CDR3 covers 15 residues. After removal of 5 bases from V and 5 bases from J, the junction contained 5 bases not matched to a gene. CDR3 DNA: TGTGCCAGCAGTAAGGGACTAGCGCAGACCGGGGAGCTGTTTTTT. Translation: CASSKGLAQTGELFF.

At least ten counts were recorded for this clonotype. The chain joins TRBV15 to TRBJ2-1; D is possibly TRBD1 (6 bases). The CDR3 consists of 16 residues. Germline V gives CDR1 LNHNV, CDR2 YYDKDF (reference sequence). The V gene lost 0 bases and the J gene lost 4 bases, with 13 bases spanning the gap. CDR3 nucleotide sequence: TGTGCCACCAGCAGAGATCGGGACACCTCTTACAATGAGCAGTTCTTC. This encodes CATSRDRDTSYNEQFF.

This clonotype was observed at least ten times. The V call is TRBV3-1, the J call TRBJ2-7, with D possibly matching TRBD1 (5 bases). Trimming removed 1 base from V and 1 base from J, with 11 bases in between. The CDR3 length is 15 residues. The V gene's germline CDR1 is LGHDT and CDR2 YNNKEL (reference sequence). CDR3 nucleotides: TGTGCCAGCAGCCAAGTTACAGGATCATCCTACGAGCAGTACTTC. Its protein is CASSQVTGSSYEQYF.

By sample share, this clonotype is medium-sized. The gene calls are TRBV28 and TRBJ2-1; TRBD2 agrees at 7 bases. The CDR3 has 12 amino acids. Germline V gene sequence: CDR1 MDHEN, CDR2 SYDVKM. J gave up 9 bases and V 2 bases, and 1 base lay outside the gene matches. The DNA of the CDR3 is TGTGCCAGCAGTTTACTAGCGGCTGAGCAGTTCTTC. It encodes CASSLLAAEQFF.

There are a few counts of this clonotype. J is TRBJ2-7 and V is TRBV6-2 or TRBV6-3; D remains unclear. Germline values: CDR1 MNHEY, CDR2 SVGEGT. This CDR3 is built from 11 residues. V was pared by 6 bases and J by 7 bases, with 10 bases between. CDR3 sequence: CASSRPREQYF. The CDR3 DNA reads TGTGCCAGCAGCAGACCTCGTGAGCAGTACTTC.